This TCR beta chain was found in a study of CD8 T cells in Susac syndrome (dated by TCRdb to the late 2010s). About the investigation overall: The study used repertoire sequencing to test whether antigen drove CD8+ T cell activation and differentiation in Susac syndrome. What the research found in general, with its limitations: The TCR sequencing and HLA analysis was acknowledged to have included a relatively small number of individuals.

RNA was extracted using the RNeasy kit, and about 0.45 to 1 microgram was reverse transcribed with random hexamers. TCR beta CDR3 regions were amplified with the immunoSEQ multiplex PCR assay covering 54 Vbeta and 13 Jbeta segments. PCR amplification bias was corrected using a synthetic template baseline for primer optimization and computational correction. The original pipeline was this. Reads were assigned to V, D and J genes according to IMGT and analyzed in immunoSEQ Analyzer, with only productive sequences retained. Clonality was calculated as one minus the Shannon entropy normalized by log2 of the number of productive unique sequences. For each patient and control, public and private clones were evaluated among the 100 most prevalent clones. A clone was defined as Susac-specific if it was absent from the healthy and MS cohorts, from approximately 980 published viral clones and from other ImmuneACCESS disease sequences. TCRdb took the public reads, trimmed them with fastp at Q25, ran MiXCR for clone calling and kept in-frame beta chains. Identical CDR3 protein sequences are pooled into one entry, listed with their most common genes and DNA. TCRdb assigned the V and J calls; the authors' analysis was not used. The sample profile shows over 150,000 distinct CDR3 sequences; 90% to 95% of them were found once. The ten biggest clones cover around 0.097% of the sample.

In regard to this clonotype: The target of this receptor is not known. Per-base quality was not reported, and no clone a single base away is much larger than it.

The junction shows trimming of 4 bases on V and 4 bases on J, and the gene matches do not reach 4 bases of it. The germline V gene encodes CDR1 SEHNR and CDR2 FQNEAQ (reference sequence). The CDR3, from cysteine to phenylalanine, totals 15 residues. Only the CDR3 portion is preserved as DNA: 45 bases, with reading frame beginning at the first base. Peripheral blood CD8+ and CD4+ T cells from healthy donors, Susac syndrome patients and multiple sclerosis patients were profiled using high-throughput TCR beta sequencing. The multiple sclerosis controls were treatment-naive patients who had stable or active relapsing-remitting disease and met the revised McDonald criteria. Bulk CD8+ and CD4+ T cells were purified magnetically by negative isolation, whereas CD8+ TEMRA cells were enriched by FACS. Blood was drawn into EDTA tubes, processed within 24 hours, and PBMCs were isolated by density gradient centrifugation. PBMCs intended for TCR sequencing were frozen in liquid nitrogen and were later thawed in a 37 degrees C water bath. The sorted or isolated CD4+, CD8+ and CD8+ TEMRA cells had a purity of 90% or higher.

The chain was built from TRBV7-9 and TRBJ1-6; the central 7 bases match TRBD1. Sequencing input: CD4+ T cells from PBMCs. The clonotype was recovered from a human donor with multiple sclerosis. The bases read TGTGCCAGCAGCTCGCGACAGGGTTATAATTCACCCCTCCACTTT. It specifies CASSSRQGYNSPLHF.